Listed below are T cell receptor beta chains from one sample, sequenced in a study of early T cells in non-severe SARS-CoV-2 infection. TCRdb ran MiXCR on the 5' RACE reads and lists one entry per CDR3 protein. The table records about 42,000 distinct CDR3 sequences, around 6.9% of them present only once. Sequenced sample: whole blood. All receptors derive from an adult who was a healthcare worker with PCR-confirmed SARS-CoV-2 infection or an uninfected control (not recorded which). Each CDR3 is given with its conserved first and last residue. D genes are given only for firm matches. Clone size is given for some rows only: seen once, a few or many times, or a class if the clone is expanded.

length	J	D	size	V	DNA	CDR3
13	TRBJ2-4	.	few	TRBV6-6	TGTGCCAGCAGGAAGGGTGCCAAAAACATTCAGTACTTC	CASRKGAKNIQYF
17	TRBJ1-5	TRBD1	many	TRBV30	TGTGCCTGGAGCCTTGGACAGGGGAATGTGGGCAATCAGCCCCAGCATTTT	CAWSLGQGNVGNQPQHF
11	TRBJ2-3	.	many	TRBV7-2	TGTGCCAGCAGCCACACAGATACGCAGTATTTT	CASSHTDTQYF
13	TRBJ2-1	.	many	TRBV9	TGTGCCAGCAGTCCTGACGACTACAATGAGCAGTTCTTC	CASSPDDYNEQFF
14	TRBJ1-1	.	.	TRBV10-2	TGCGCCAGCAGTGATTTAGGGGTTTGGACTGAAGCTTTCTTT	CASSDLGVWTEAFF
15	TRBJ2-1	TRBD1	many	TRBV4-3	TGCGCCAGCAGCCCGGGACAGGGGGTTGTTAATGAGCAGTTCTTC	CASSPGQGVVNEQFF
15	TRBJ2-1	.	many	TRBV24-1	TGTGCCACCAGTGATGGCGGGACAGCCCGCAATGAGCAGTTCTTC	CATSDGGTARNEQFF
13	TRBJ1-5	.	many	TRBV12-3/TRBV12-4	TGTGCCAGCAGTTTTGGGGGGGATCAGCCCCAGCATTTT	CASSFGGDQPQHF
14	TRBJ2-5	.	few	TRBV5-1	TGCGCCAGCAGCTTGGCGACTCCCCAAGAGACCCAGTACTTC	CASSLATPQETQYF
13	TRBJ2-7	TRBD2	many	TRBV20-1	TGCAGTGCTAGAGGGGAGGGGACCTACGAGCAGTACTTC	CSARGEGTYEQYF
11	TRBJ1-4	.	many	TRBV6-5	TGTGCCAGCAGGACAGATGAAAAACTGTTTTTT	CASRTDEKLFF
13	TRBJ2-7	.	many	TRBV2	TGTGCCAGCAGTTCGGTGGGATCCTACGAGCAGTACTTC	CASSSVGSYEQYF
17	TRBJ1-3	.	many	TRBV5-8	TGTGCCAGCAGCCAGGTCTGGACATGGAGCTCTGGAAACACCATATATTTT	CASSQVWTWSSGNTIYF
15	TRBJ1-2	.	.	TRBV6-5	TGTGCCAGCAGTTACCTTCCATCCGCTCGGGATGGCTACACCTTC	CASSYLPSARDGYTF
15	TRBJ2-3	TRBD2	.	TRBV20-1	TGCAGTGCTAGAGAAGCGGGACGGGACGCAGATACGCAGTATTTT	CSAREAGRDADTQYF